This entry features one T cell receptor beta chain sequence. This CDR3 has 14 residues. The V end lost 0 bases, the J end lost 4 bases, and 12 bases lay between the germline ends. Germline V CDR1 and CDR2: GTSNPN, SVGIG (reference sequence). TCRdb keeps only in-frame clones here, not all; method: immunoSEQ multiplex PCR. The table includes around 100,000 clones, about 81% detected once. The source of the sample is a study of blood T cell repertoires in COVID-19. The clonotype originates from a woman aged 55-69 years with acute or convalescent COVID-19. The sample taken for sequencing was peripheral blood. This chain uses TRBV30 with TRBJ1-2; possibly TRBD1 for D (6 bases). CDR3 sequence (DNA): TGTGCCTGGAGTGTACGAGGGGGGGGCTATGGCTACACCTTC. It codes for CAWSVRGGGYGYTF.